This TCR beta chain was sequenced during a study of T cells after yellow fever vaccination (dated by TCRdb to the late 2010s). For the study in its entirety: The SMART-Seq v4 Ultra Low Input RNA kit was used to prepare libraries from fractions with low cell numbers. To track T-cell clones before and after primary and booster YFV17D yellow fever vaccination, bulk TCR alpha and beta repertoires were sequenced longitudinally. Two healthy male donors, one aged 18 to 30 and one aged 30 to 40 years, were included in the cohort. Bulk PBMC replicates and cell subsets were isolated from blood drawn at multiple timepoints before and after both primary and secondary immunization.

This clonotype occurred a few times. Its antigen is not yet known. Base qualities are missing; no much larger clone stands one base away. General study outcomes and caveats: Computational filtering was needed because FACS-sorted repertoires could contain abundant contaminating clonotypes from the bulk population. Most clones expanded after primary vaccination (96% of CD4 and approximately 86% of CD8) were re-detected after the booster, suggesting that broad memory maintenance occurred. Because only a couple of donors were included in the study, the extent to which the findings can be generalized is limited. A small fraction of clonotypes appeared in both the CD4 and CD8 compartments, likely as a result of convergent recombination. Compared with the primary T-cell response, the secondary T-cell response was weaker but faster, peaking on day 5 rather than day 15.

There are 13 amino acids in the CDR3, from cysteine to phenylalanine inclusive. CDR3 DNA is the only sequence kept; it has 39 bases, read in frame from the first base. Via the germline V gene (reference sequence), CDR1 is MNHNY and CDR2 SVGAGI. V drops 6 bases and J drops 0 bases, leaving 8 bases in between. Sequenced using an Illumina NovaSeq 6000. TCR cDNA was synthesized by 5'RACE template switching, through which a universal primer site and unique molecular identifiers were introduced. Priming for cDNA synthesis came from both the TCR alpha and TCR beta constant segments. Library amplification involved two PCR steps, and the second step added sample barcodes and sequencing adapters. Libraries were sequenced on Illumina HiSeq 2500 (2x100 bp) or NovaSeq (2x150 bp). As for the original processing: MIGEC handled demultiplexing of reads and collapsing into UMI consensus sequences, while MiXCR performed V(D)J alignment. Using edgeR on replicate PBMC samples, clonotypes were called vaccine-responding if FDR was below 0.01 and the log2 fold change was above 5 up to day 15. CD4 or CD8 identity was assigned to each bulk clonotype according to whether the clonotype was present at higher abundance in the sequenced CD4 repertoire or the sequenced CD8 repertoire. TCRdb reprocessed the public reads (quality trimming at Q25 with fastp, clone calling with MiXCR) and kept in-frame beta chains. CDR3 protein sequences are deduplicated, and each keeps its most common genes and DNA. The authors' filters were not applied to this entry. For this sample there are 95,000 to 150,000 distinct CDR3 sequences; roughly 15% appear just once. The ten biggest clones cover roughly two fifths of the sample.

Taken with the paper, the label for treatment or condition translates to: live attenuated yellow fever vaccine strain. PBMCs were isolated from peripheral blood using a standard Ficoll-Paque protocol. Dynabeads CD4 and CD8 positive selection kits were used to isolate the CD4 and CD8 T-cell fractions. TriZol was used to extract RNA from bulk PBMCs, from CD4 and CD8 fractions, and from dextramer-positive and dextramer-negative fractions. The source is a man between 18 and 29 years old who received the YFV17D yellow fever vaccine. The chain is assembled from TRBV6-6 and TRBJ1-1; TRBD1 is perhaps the D gene, given 5 matching bases. This specimen was CD8+ T cells sorted from PBMCs, taken 5 days after the yellow fever booster vaccination. The nucleotide sequence reads as follows: TGTGCCAGCAGCACCAGGGTGAACACTGAAGCTTTCTTT. This yields the protein CASSTRVNTEAFF.